This entry concerns a single T cell receptor (beta chain). Sample time point: persistent/refractory GD, antithyroid drugs over 5 years with positive TRAb. RNA isolated from PBMCs was used to make the TCR library. Diagnosing Graves' disease relied on the American Thyroid Association guidelines. Germline CDR1 and CDR2: SEHNR and FQNEAQ (reference sequence). The CDR3 runs to 14 residues. V lost 4 bases, J lost 4 bases, and 12 bases lay in between. The sample originates from a study of regulatory T cells in long-lasting Graves disease. Building of the TCR beta libraries involved iRepertoire HTBI primers and Arm-PCR of CDR3 regions. A single record per CDR3 protein comes from TCRdb applying MiXCR to the multiplex PCR reads. The sample lists roughly 400,000 distinct CDR3 sequences, less than 25% seen once, with about a fifth in the top ten.

The chain has TRBV7-9 and TRBJ2-3; the D gene is possibly TRBD2 (6 bases). The sample here was peripheral blood mononuclear cells (PBMCs), taken when the disease was refractory, from a patient treated with antithyroid drugs. This clonotype was sampled from a female donor with Graves disease. The CDR3 here is CASSSDYGADTQYF. The CDR3 bases are TGTGCCAGCAGCTCGGACTATGGCGCAGATACGCAGTATTTT.